The 7 T cell receptor beta chains reported below all come from one sample, sequenced in a study of blood T cell repertoires in COVID-19. Generated by immunoSEQ multiplex PCR, the TCRdb table keeps only in-frame clones and is missing some. The table records some 130,000 clones, approximately 86% of them present only once. The sample comprised PBMCs or T cells enriched from blood (not recorded which). The source of these receptors is a woman between 50 and 59 years old who had recovered from COVID-19.

In DNA, the CDR3 is TGCAGTGCTAGTCATAAGTCCCAGGAGACCCAGTACTTC. Its translation is CSASHKSQETQYF. The rearrangement links TRBV20-1 to TRBJ2-5; D is unresolved. This CDR3 contains 13 residues. CDR1 and CDR2 (germline): DFQATT, SNEGSKA (reference sequence). The V and J ends lost 3 bases and 5 bases respectively, with 13 bases between them.

The genes are TRBV4-2 and TRBJ2-5, with a tentative D call TRBD2 (8 bases). V shed 4 bases and J shed 4 bases, with 16 bases lying between them. Germline V lookup: CDR1 LGHNA, CDR2 YNFKEQ. CDR3 length equals 15 residues. CDR3 protein: CASSRGLGGGETQYF. The CDR3 coding sequence is TGTGCCAGCAGCCGGGGACTAGGGGGCGGAGAGACCCAGTACTTC.

V and J are TRBV10-3 and TRBJ1-2; 7 bases fit TRBD1. J lost 1 base, V lost 11 bases, and 7 bases had no gene match. Germline CDR1 reads ENHRY; CDR2 reads SYGVKD. This CDR3 has 13 amino acids. The CDR3 DNA sequence: TGTGCCGCGCAGGGGGGTTTTAACTATGGCTACACCTTC. Translation: CAAQGGFNYGYTF.

Here the CDR3 reads CASSPRDRGADTQYF. The CDR3 coding sequence is TGTGCCAGTAGTCCCCGGGACAGGGGGGCAGATACGCAGTATTTT. The V call is TRBV19, the J call TRBJ2-3; 11 positions agree with TRBD1. CDR3 length: 15 residues. Germline V gives CDR1 LNHDA, CDR2 SQIVND (reference sequence). The ends lost 5 bases at V and 4 bases at J; junction bases unmatched: 5. Full variable domain (outside the CDR3, taken from reference TRBV19 and TRBJ2-3): DGGITQSPKYLFRKEGQNVTLSCEQNLNHDAMYWYRQDPGQGLRLIYYSQIVNDFQKGDIAEGYSVSREKKESFPLTVTSAQKNPTAFYLCASSPRDRGADTQYFGPGTRLTVL.

The chain is built from TRBV10-3 and TRBJ2-4, with 7 bases matching TRBD1. V lost 5 bases, J lost 1 base, and 8 bases stayed unmatched. CDR1 and CDR2 (germline): ENHRY, SYGVKD. The CDR3 covers 16 residues. CDR3: CAISPGTGVAKNIQYF. The CDR3 nucleotides are TGTGCCATCAGTCCGGGAACAGGGGTGGCCAAAAACATTCAGTACTTC.

This rearrangement joins TRBV4-1 to TRBJ2-2, with D possibly matching TRBD2 (5 bases). The CDR3 consists of 15 residues. Trimming took 4 bases from V and 1 from J, leaving 10 bases between them. Germline values: CDR1 MGHRA, CDR2 YSYEKL. As DNA, the CDR3 is TGCGCCAGCAGCCGAGAAGGAGGGAACACCGGGGAGCTGTTTTTT. Residues: CASSREGGNTGELFF.

This chain connects TRBV6-5 to TRBJ2-7; no definite D call. V shed 7 bases and J shed 5 bases, with 12 bases lying between them. This CDR3 contains 12 residues. CDR1 is MNHEY, CDR2 SVGAGI, per germline. This CDR3 reads CASMSQIDEQYF. The CDR3 region has the DNA TGTGCCAGCATGTCACAGATAGACGAGCAGTACTTC.